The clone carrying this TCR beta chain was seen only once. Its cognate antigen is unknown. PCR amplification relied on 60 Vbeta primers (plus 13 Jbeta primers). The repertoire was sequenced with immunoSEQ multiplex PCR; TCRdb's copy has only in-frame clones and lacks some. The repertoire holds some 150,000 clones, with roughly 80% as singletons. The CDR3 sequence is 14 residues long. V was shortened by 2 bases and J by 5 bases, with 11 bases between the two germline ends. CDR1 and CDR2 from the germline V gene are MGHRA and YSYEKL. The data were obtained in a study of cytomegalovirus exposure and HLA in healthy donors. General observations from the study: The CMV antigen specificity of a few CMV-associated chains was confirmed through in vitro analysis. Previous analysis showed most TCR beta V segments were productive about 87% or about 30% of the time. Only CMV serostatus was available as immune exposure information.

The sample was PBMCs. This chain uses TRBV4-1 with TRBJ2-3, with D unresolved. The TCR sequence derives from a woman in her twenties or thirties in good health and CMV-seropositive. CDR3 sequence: CASSQPTTGDTQYF. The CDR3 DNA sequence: TGCGCCAGCAGCCAACCAACAACGGGAGATACGCAGTATTTT.